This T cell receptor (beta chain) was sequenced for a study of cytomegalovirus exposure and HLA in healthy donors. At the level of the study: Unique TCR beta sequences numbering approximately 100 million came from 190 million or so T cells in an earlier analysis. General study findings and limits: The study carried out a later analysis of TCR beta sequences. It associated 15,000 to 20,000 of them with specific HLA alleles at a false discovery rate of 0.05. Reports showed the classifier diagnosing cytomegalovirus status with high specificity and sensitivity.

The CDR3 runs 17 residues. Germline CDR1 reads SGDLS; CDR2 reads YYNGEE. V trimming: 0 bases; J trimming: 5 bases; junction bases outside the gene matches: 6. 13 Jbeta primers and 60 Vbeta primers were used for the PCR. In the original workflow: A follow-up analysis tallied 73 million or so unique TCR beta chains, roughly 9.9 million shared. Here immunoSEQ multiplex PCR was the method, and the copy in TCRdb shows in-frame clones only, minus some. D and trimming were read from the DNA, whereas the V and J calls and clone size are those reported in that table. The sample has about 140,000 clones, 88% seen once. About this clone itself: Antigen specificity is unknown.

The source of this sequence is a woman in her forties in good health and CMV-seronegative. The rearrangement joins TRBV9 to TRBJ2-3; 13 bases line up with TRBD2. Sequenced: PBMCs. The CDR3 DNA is TGTGCCAGCAGCGTAGCCTGGACTAGCGGGAGCCGAGATACGCAGTATTTT. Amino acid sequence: CASSVAWTSGSRDTQYF.